The clone carrying this TCR beta chain has at least ten counts. Antigen unknown. The donors comprised healthy bone marrow donors. The PCR contained 60 Vbeta and 13 Jbeta primers. Data came from immunoSEQ multiplex PCR; TCRdb stores just in-frame clones and leaves some out. The profile shows approximately 210,000 clones, 75% to 85% of them singletons. This specimen comes from a study of cytomegalovirus exposure and HLA in healthy donors. Study in general: Approximately 190 million T cells yielded over 90 million unique TCR beta sequences in earlier analysis. Findings and limits, study-wide: Reported findings show TCR beta sequences accurately forecast HLA-A and HLA-B alleles in most subjects. Within a later analysis, the majority of CMV-associated TCR beta chains appeared HLA-restricted.

Trimming took off 3 bases at V and 5 bases at J, with 5 bases between the two ends. CDR1 is MNHNS and CDR2 is SASEGT in the germline V gene. This CDR3 is built from 13 residues. The sample was PBMCs. The TCR originated in a girl between 10 and 17 years old in good health and CMV-seropositive. This rearrangement joins TRBV6-1 to TRBJ1-6, with D possibly matching TRBD1 (5 bases). For the CDR3, the DNA is TGTGCCAGCAGTGACAGGGATAATTCACCCCTCCACTTT. Amino acid sequence: CASSDRDNSPLHF.